The entry that follows covers one TCR beta chain sequence. Its antigen is as yet unknown. Clones were read by immunoSEQ multiplex PCR, and TCRdb kept only the in-frame ones, dropping some. This sample has about 130,000 clones, with 88% found just once. The CDR3 totals 15 residues. Trimming pared 0 bases from V and 14 bases from J, leaving 19 bases between. CDR1 is LGHNA, CDR2 YSLEER, per germline. The data were taken from a study of PD-1 blockade in mismatch repair-deficient tumors. Study-level information: Patients had 12 mismatch repair-deficient cancer types, all previously treated and progressing. Findings and limits, study-wide: After pembrolizumab, tumor-resident clones rose rapidly, then generally contracted before radiologic responses.

The specimen comprised peripheral blood, sampled 70 to 73 weeks after starting pembrolizumab. The sequence derives from an adult with mismatch repair-deficient cancer. This chain links TRBV4-3 with TRBJ1-4, with D possibly being TRBD1 (5 bases). Here the CDR3 reads CASSQDRVITSGLFF. DNA for the CDR3: TGCGCCAGCAGCCAAGACAGGGTTATTACTTCGGGGCTGTTTTTT.